Listed below are T cell receptor beta chains from one sample, sequenced in a study of OX40 agonist ivuxolimab in advanced cancers. The repertoire was sequenced with immunoSEQ multiplex PCR; TCRdb's copy has only in-frame clones and lacks some. This table holds roughly 75,000 clones, 85% to 95% found once. This material consisted of CD4+ or CD8+ T cells sorted from blood, taken in a trial of the OX40 agonist ivuxolimab. The origin of the receptors is an adult with an advanced solid tumor such as melanoma, head and neck, liver or kidney cancer. Both conserved end residues are part of each CDR3. A D gene is named only where the DNA matches it firmly. Only some rows state a clone size, as once, few, many or a class for expanded clones.

j_call,d_call,v_call,clone_size,cdr3_nt,cdr3_aa
TRBJ2-7,-,TRBV19,-,TGTGCCAGTAGTATAGTCCGCAGCAGCTCCTACGAGCAGTACTTC,CASSIVRSSSYEQYF
TRBJ2-1,TRBD2,TRBV30,-,TGTGCCTGGAGGCCCTCTAGCGGTCGCTCCTACAATGAGCAGTTCTTC,CAWRPSSGRSYNEQFF
TRBJ1-4,-,TRBV27,-,TGTGCCAGCAGTTCCTGGAAGGAGGAAAAACTGTTTTTT,CASSSWKEEKLFF
TRBJ2-2,-,TRBV19,-,TGTGCCAGTAGTATCTTGGGGGACACCGGGGAGCTGTTTTTT,CASSILGDTGELFF
TRBJ2-2,-,TRBV7-9,-,TGTGCCAGCAGCACCCGAGGGGGATACACCGGGGAGCTGTTTTTT,CASSTRGGYTGELFF
TRBJ2-3,-,TRBV28,-,TGTGCCAGCACCTACCAGGACAGCACAGATACGCAGTATTTT,CASTYQDSTDTQYF
TRBJ2-2,-,TRBV9,-,TGTGCCAGCAGCGTCTCGGGACAATTGAACACCGGGGAGCTGTTTTTT,CASSVSGQLNTGELFF
TRBJ1-3,-,TRBV7-2,-,TGTGCCAGCAGCTTACGGTCTGGAAACACCATATATTTT,CASSLRSGNTIYF
TRBJ2-4,-,TRBV5-1,once,TGCGCCAGCAAGGAGGTAGGGGCCAAAAACATTCAGTACTTC,CASKEVGAKNIQYF
TRBJ2-7,TRBD1,TRBV7-9,-,TGTGCCAGCAGCTTAACAGGGGGTGGGGAGCAGTACTTC,CASSLTGGGEQYF
TRBJ1-1,TRBD1,TRBV9,few,TGTGCCAGCAGCCCTAGGACAGGGGGGAGCGCTGAAGCTTTCTTT,CASSPRTGGSAEAFF
TRBJ2-2,-,TRBV10-2,-,TGCGCCAGCAAGTCAGGCCTCACCGGGGAGCTGTTTTTT,CASKSGLTGELFF
TRBJ1-5,-,TRBV11-2,-,TGTGCCAGCAGCTCCTTCAATCAGCCCCAGCATTTT,CASSSFNQPQHF
TRBJ2-1,-,TRBV9,once,TGTGCCAGCAGCGTAGATCCGGGGCACAATGAGCAGTTCTTC,CASSVDPGHNEQFF
TRBJ2-7,-,TRBV6-1,-,TGTGCCAGCAGTGAAGATGTCATCTACGAGCAGTACTTC,CASSEDVIYEQYF
TRBJ2-7,-,TRBV6-5,-,TGTGCCAGCAGCTGGAGAGTTGGGAGCTCCTACGAGCAGTACTTC,CASSWRVGSSYEQYF
TRBJ1-4,TRBD1,TRBV27,-,TGTGCCAGCAGCATACAGGGGGCGGGGGAAAAACTGTTTTTT,CASSIQGAGEKLFF
TRBJ1-5,-,TRBV27,-,TGTGCCAGCAGTTTTCTCCGGGACAAAGGCCAGCCCCAGCATTTT,CASSFLRDKGQPQHF
TRBJ2-1,-,TRBV28,once,TGTGCCAGCAGTTCCTCTAATGACAGTTTCCATGAGCAGTTCTTC,CASSSSNDSFHEQFF
TRBJ2-1,TRBD2,TRBV5-6,-,TGTGCCAGCAGCTTGATAGCGGGAGGCAGTGAGCAGTTCTTC,CASSLIAGGSEQFF
TRBJ2-7,-,TRBV27,-,TGTGCCAGCAGTTTTGGCAGGGTCTACGAGCAGTACTTC,CASSFGRVYEQYF
TRBJ1-5,TRBD1,TRBV6-5,-,TGTGCCAGTCAGACAGGGAGCAATCAGCCCCAGCATTTT,CASQTGSNQPQHF
TRBJ1-2,-,TRBV10-2,-,TGCGCCAGCAGTGAGTCTCGGGGGCCTAACTATGGCTACACCTTC,CASSESRGPNYGYTF
TRBJ2-7,TRBD1,TRBV5-6,-,TGTGCCAGCAGACAAGACAGGGTAGTACACGAGCAGTACTTC,CASRQDRVVHEQYF
TRBJ1-2,-,TRBV4-3,-,TGCGCCAGCAGCCCCGTGACCAGGCTTGCGTATTCTAACTATGGCTACACCTTC,CASSPVTRLAYSNYGYTF
TRBJ2-7,-,TRBV18,once,TGTGCCAGCTCACCGGACGGGTACGAGCAGTACTTC,CASSPDGYEQYF
TRBJ2-3,TRBD1,TRBV27,once,TGTGCCAGCAGGACAGGGGTCGCAGATACGCAGTATTTT,CASRTGVADTQYF
TRBJ2-1,-,TRBV4-2,-,TGTGCCAGCAGCCTCTGGTCGGGCAATGAGCAGTTCTTC,CASSLWSGNEQFF
TRBJ1-1,TRBD1,TRBV29-1,-,TGCAGCGCTTTGGGCGTACAGGGGGGCCCTGAAGCTTTCTTT,CSALGVQGGPEAFF
TRBJ2-7,-,TRBV19,-,TGTGCCAGTAGTATTGGAGGCTCATACGAGCAGTACTTC,CASSIGGSYEQYF
TRBJ1-1,-,TRBV19,-,TGTGCCAGTACCACACGTCACTCCGGGCGGAACACTGAAGCTTTCTTT,CASTTRHSGRNTEAFF
TRBJ1-1,-,TRBV5-1,-,TGCGCCAGCGGGGCAATGAACACTGAAGCTTTCTTT,CASGAMNTEAFF
TRBJ2-7,TRBD2,TRBV7-9,-,TGTGCCAGCACCGAGACTAGCGGCAGACCCTACGAGCAGTACTTC,CASTETSGRPYEQYF
TRBJ2-7,-,TRBV4-1,-,TGCGCCAGCAGCCAAGAAAGGCCCCCACTTACCGAGCAGTACTTC,CASSQERPPLTEQYF
TRBJ1-3,-,TRBV9,-,TGTGCCAGCAGCTCTCGGGACGGAGCATACTCTGGAAACACCATATATTTT,CASSSRDGAYSGNTIYF
TRBJ2-1,-,TRBV19,-,TGTGCCAGTAGTATGGTCCCGAGCCACAATGAGCAGTTCTTC,CASSMVPSHNEQFF
TRBJ2-7,-,TRBV6-1,-,TGTGCCAGCATCCACAGGGACTCCCACGAGCAGTACTTC,CASIHRDSHEQYF
TRBJ2-7,TRBD1,TRBV5-1,-,TGCGCCAGCAGCGCCGACAGGGGTCTCTCCTACGAGCAGTACTTC,CASSADRGLSYEQYF
TRBJ2-7,-,TRBV5-1,-,TGCGCCAGCAGTTTTAACAGACTTACTGAGCAGTACTTC,CASSFNRLTEQYF
TRBJ1-1,TRBD1,TRBV27,few,TGTGCCAGCAGTCCAGGGGGCGCGGGGACTGAAGCTTTCTTT,CASSPGGAGTEAFF
TRBJ2-1,TRBD2,TRBV5-5,-,TGTGCCAGCAGCTTGGCGCCAATAGCGGGAGCTTACAATGAGCAGTTCTTC,CASSLAPIAGAYNEQFF
TRBJ1-2,-,TRBV25-1,-,TGTGCCAGCAGTGAAACACTCTATGGCTACACCTTC,CASSETLYGYTF
TRBJ1-4,TRBD1,TRBV4-3,-,TGCGCCAGCAGCCAAGTCCCGGGACAGGGCGGGGTTAATGAAAAACTGTTTTTT,CASSQVPGQGGVNEKLFF
TRBJ1-3,-,TRBV15,-,TGTGCCACCAGCAGAGATTGGGGACCGAGAAACACCATATATTTT,CATSRDWGPRNTIYF
TRBJ2-2,-,TRBV2,-,TGTGCCAGCAGTGACAGGGGAGACACCGGGGAGCTGTTTTTT,CASSDRGDTGELFF
TRBJ2-2,TRBD2,TRBV9,few,TGTGCCAGCAGCCACTCCCTAGCGGGGGGTAACACCGGGGAGCTGTTTTTT,CASSHSLAGGNTGELFF
TRBJ2-7,TRBD2,TRBV9,-,TGTGCCAGCAGCGTCGCTAGCGGGGATTACGAGCAGTACTTC,CASSVASGDYEQYF
TRBJ2-3,-,TRBV27,-,TGTGCCAGCAGTTTAAGTTCGGGGGCCTGGGATACGCAGTATTTT,CASSLSSGAWDTQYF
TRBJ1-1,-,TRBV7-6,-,TGTGCCAGCAGGGACACAGGGAACACTGAAGCTTTCTTT,CASRDTGNTEAFF